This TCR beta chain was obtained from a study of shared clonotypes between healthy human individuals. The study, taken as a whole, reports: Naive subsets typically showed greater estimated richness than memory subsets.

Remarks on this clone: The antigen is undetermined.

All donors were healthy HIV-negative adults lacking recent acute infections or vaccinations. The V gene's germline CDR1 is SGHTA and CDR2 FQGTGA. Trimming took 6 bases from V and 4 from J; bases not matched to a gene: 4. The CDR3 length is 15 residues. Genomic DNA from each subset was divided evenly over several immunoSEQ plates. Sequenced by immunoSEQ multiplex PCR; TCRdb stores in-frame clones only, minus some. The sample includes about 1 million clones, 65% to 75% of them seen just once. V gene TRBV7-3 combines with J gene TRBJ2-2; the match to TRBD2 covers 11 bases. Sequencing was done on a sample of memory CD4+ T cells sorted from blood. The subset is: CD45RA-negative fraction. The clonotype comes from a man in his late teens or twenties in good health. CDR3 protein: CASSTSGGGTGELFF. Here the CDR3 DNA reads TGTGCCAGCAGTACTAGCGGGGGCGGCACCGGGGAGCTGTTTTTT.